Following are 30 T cell receptor beta chains from one sample sequenced in a study of blood T cell repertoires in COVID-19. Profiled with immunoSEQ multiplex PCR; TCRdb holds only in-frame clones, not every one. The sample contains just under 20,000 clones, about nine tenths of which appear only once. The sample was peripheral blood. These receptor sequences come from a human donor in a cohort sampled during active COVID-19.

V gene TRBV7-9 combines with J gene TRBJ1-2; 7 positions match TRBD1. Looked up from germline, CDR1 is SEHNR and CDR2 is FQNEAQ (reference sequence). The CDR3 is 13 amino acids. The V segment lost 5 bases and the J segment 3 bases; nucleotides outside the gene matches: 3. CDR3 residues: CASSGDRDYGYTF. CDR3 nucleotide sequence: TGTGCCAGCAGCGGAGACAGGGACTATGGCTACACCTTC.

The V gene is TRBV7-3, the J gene TRBJ2-2; D is ambiguous. V was shortened by 5 bases and J by 1 base, with 11 bases between the two germline ends. Germline lookup yields CDR1 SGHTA and CDR2 FQGTGA. This CDR3 region has 15 residues. CDR3: CASSPNPVNTGELFF. CDR3 sequence (DNA): TGTGCCAGCAGCCCGAATCCAGTGAACACCGGGGAGCTGTTTTTT.

The genes are TRBV4-2 and TRBJ1-5, with D unclear. Germline V lookup: CDR1 LGHNA, CDR2 YNFKEQ. The CDR3 covers 13 residues. With 0 bases removed from V and 5 bases from J, the gap between germline ends came to 5 bases. The CDR3 nucleotides read TGTGCCAGCAGCCAAGATGTAGATCAGCCCCAGCATTTT. It is translated as CASSQDVDQPQHF.

The chain carries TRBV4-1 and TRBJ1-2, with TRBD1 identical over 9 bases. Germline V CDR1 and CDR2: MGHRA, YSYEKL. The CDR3 contains 13 residues. Losses at the gene ends were 5 bases for V and 6 bases for J; bases not matched to a gene: 4. CDR3 sequence: CASSYRGQNGYTF. The CDR3 DNA follows: TGCGCCAGCAGCTACAGGGGGCAGAATGGCTACACCTTC.

V and J are TRBV30 and TRBJ1-4; no firm D call. Germline values: CDR1 GTSNPN, CDR2 SVGIG (reference sequence). The CDR3 has 13 residues. Trimming stripped 7 bases from V and 2 bases from J, with 11 bases between. CDR3 coding DNA: TGTGCCTCCCCCGGGGATACTAATGAAAAACTGTTTTTT. Its translation is CASPGDTNEKLFF.

The rearrangement joins TRBV5-1 to TRBJ2-7, with D possibly TRBD2 on 6 matching bases. The CDR3 loop spans 13 amino acids. Germline V gene sequence: CDR1 SGHRS, CDR2 YFSETQ. V lost 3 bases and J lost 3, with 10 bases in between. For the CDR3, the DNA is TGCGCCAGCAGCTCCGCGACTAGCTACGAGCAGTACTTC. Its translation: CASSSATSYEQYF.

The rearrangement links TRBV6-5 to TRBJ1-2; TRBD1 matches at 7 bases. The germline CDR1 and CDR2 sequences are MNHEY and SVGAGI. V lost 2 bases and J lost 2; bases outside the gene matches: 2. The CDR3 loop spans 14 amino acids. CDR3: CASSYAGGNYGYTF. CDR3 sequence (DNA): TGTGCCAGCAGTTACGCAGGGGGAAACTATGGCTACACCTTC.

The chain combines TRBV10-3 with TRBJ2-1; 16 nucleotides agree with TRBD2. The germline V gene encodes CDR1 ENHRY and CDR2 SYGVKD. The CDR3 is 16 amino acids. Losses at the gene ends were 7 bases for V and 2 bases for J; bases not matched to a gene: 2. CDR3 sequence: CAITGTSGGAYNEQFF. CDR3 sequence (DNA): TGTGCCATCACCGGGACTAGCGGGGGGGCCTACAATGAGCAGTTCTTC.

This rearrangement joins TRBV9 to TRBJ2-3; tentatively, D is TRBD2 (6 bases). V gave up 3 bases and J gave up 5 bases, with 16 bases separating them. The CDR3 totals 15 residues. Germline-derived CDR1 and CDR2 are SGDLS and YYNGEE. The CDR3 loop is CASSALGGAGDTQYF. The CDR3 nucleotides are TGTGCCAGCAGCGCCCTAGGAGGGGCCGGAGATACGCAGTATTTT.

V and J are TRBV5-6 and TRBJ1-6; D unresolved. Germline V CDR1 and CDR2: SGHDT, YYEEEE. Trimming stripped 5 bases from V and 7 bases from J, with 7 bases between. This CDR3 spans 12 amino acids. CDR3 DNA: TGTGCCAGCAGTGTCCCGAATTCACCCCTCCACTTT. Translating gives CASSVPNSPLHF.

Notes on this clone: Other DNA variants within this sample encode the same CDR3. The chain links TRBV3-1 (or the pseudogene TRBV3-2) to TRBJ2-3, with 8 bases aligning to TRBD2. Germline lookup yields CDR1 LGHDT and CDR2 YNNKEL (reference sequence). The CDR3 runs 16 residues. The V gene end was trimmed by 6 bases and the J gene end by 6 bases; junction bases not matched to a gene: 14. The CDR3 region has the DNA TGTGCCAGCAGTCCGAGTCTTGGGTTAGCGGGGGATACGCAGTATTTT. This sequence encodes CASSPSLGLAGDTQYF.

J is TRBJ2-3 and V is TRBV5-4; 10 nucleotides align to TRBD2. The CDR3 runs 15 residues. V shed 4 bases and J 5 bases; nucleotides not matched to a gene: 7. Looked up from germline, CDR1 is SGHNT and CDR2 is YYREEE (reference sequence). The CDR3 DNA follows: TGTGCCAGCAGCCTGAGCGGGGGGGCCATAGATACGCAGTATTTT. Amino acid sequence: CASSLSGGAIDTQYF.

The chain is built from TRBV6-6 and TRBJ1-5; TRBD1 aligns across 9 bases. The V and J ends lost 4 bases and 4 bases, in that order; junction bases with no gene match: 5. Looked up from germline, CDR1 is MNHNY and CDR2 is SVGAGI (reference sequence). The CDR3 is 15 residues long. The CDR3 reads CASSSDGQGNQPQHF. CDR3 nucleotide sequence: TGTGCCAGCAGTTCCGATGGACAGGGGAATCAGCCCCAGCATTTT.

V is TRBV5-6 and J is TRBJ1-1; tentatively, D is TRBD1 (6 bases). CDR1 and CDR2 (germline): SGHDT, YYEEEE. CDR3 length: 14 residues. Trimming removed 4 bases from V and 0 bases from J, with 10 bases in between. The CDR3 region is CASSPTGMNTEAFF. CDR3 DNA sequence: TGTGCCAGCAGCCCCACAGGGATGAACACTGAAGCTTTCTTT.

This sequence joins TRBV4-1 and TRBJ2-7, with D possibly being TRBD1 (6 bases). V dropped 1 base and J dropped 3 bases, with 10 bases sitting between them. The germline V gene has CDR1 MGHRA and CDR2 YSYEKL. The length of the CDR3 is 14 residues. The CDR3 DNA reads as TGCGCCAGCAGCCAAGGGGGGCAGGGCTACGAGCAGTACTTC. This codes for CASSQGGQGYEQYF.

The chain links TRBV6-5 to TRBJ2-7, with 10 bases aligning to TRBD1. V was clipped by 7 bases and J by 6 bases; unmatched bases: 12. Looked up from germline, CDR1 is MNHEY and CDR2 is SVGAGI. CDR3 length: 15 residues. For the CDR3, the DNA is TGTGCCAGCACTAAGACAGGGGGCGCGGTAGGCGAGCAGTACTTC. This codes for CASTKTGGAVGEQYF.

J is TRBJ1-1 and V is TRBV4-2; no firm D call. The CDR3 sequence is 15 residues long. V was shortened by 0 bases and J by 1 base, with 9 bases between the two germline ends. Per germline, CDR1 LGHNA and CDR2 YNFKEQ. CDR3 region: CASSQDRVTNTEAFF. DNA for the CDR3: TGTGCCAGCAGCCAAGACCGGGTAACGAACACTGAAGCTTTCTTT.

V gene TRBV11-2 combines with J gene TRBJ2-5; D is undetermined. The V and J ends lost 5 bases and 5 bases respectively, with 15 bases between them. Per the germline V gene, CDR1 is SGHAT and CDR2 is FQNNGV. The CDR3 sequence is 14 residues long. CDR3 in amino acids: CASSPRSDQETQYF. The CDR3 nucleotides are TGTGCCAGCAGCCCGCGGTCCGATCAGGAGACCCAGTACTTC.

V is TRBV5-1 and J is TRBJ2-1; 10 nucleotides agree with TRBD2. The ends lost 5 bases at V and 5 bases at J; junction bases unmatched: 7. CDR1 SGHRS and CDR2 YFSETQ come from the germline V gene. The CDR3 has 15 amino acids. CDR3 loop: CASSPGLALNNEQFF. CDR3 coding DNA: TGCGCCAGCAGTCCGGGACTAGCGCTTAACAATGAGCAGTTCTTC.

The CDR3 nucleotides read TGTGCCAGCAGTTTATTTAGGGCCAGGGCCCACGAGCAGTACTTC. Translated, it gives CASSLFRARAHEQYF. The J gene is TRBJ2-7, the V gene TRBV27; tentatively, D is TRBD1 (5 bases). V was clipped by 1 base and J by 5 bases, with 15 bases between them. The CDR3 spans 15 residues. The germline gives CDR1 MNHEY, CDR2 SMNVEV (reference sequence).

This clone was seen only a few times. This rearrangement joins TRBV19 to TRBJ2-2; D is possibly TRBD1 (6 bases). Between the trimmed V and J ends, which lost 1 base and 5 bases, there was a span of 11 bases. The CDR3 runs 15 residues. Germline V gives CDR1 LNHDA, CDR2 SQIVND (reference sequence). As DNA, the CDR3 is TGTGCCAGTAGTATAGGCAGGGGAATTACCGGGGAGCTGTTTTTT. Protein: CASSIGRGITGELFF.

The J gene is TRBJ1-3, the V gene TRBV5-4, with 9 positions matching TRBD1. Losses at the gene ends were 4 bases for V and 0 bases for J; bases not matched to a gene: 14. The V gene's germline CDR1 is SGHNT and CDR2 YYREEE (reference sequence). This CDR3 spans 19 amino acids. In DNA form, the CDR3 reads TGTGCCAGCAGCAGCCTCCGGGACAGGGCTAAAGGCTCTGGAAACACCATATATTTT. Translating it yields CASSSLRDRAKGSGNTIYF.

This rearrangement joins TRBV10-3 to TRBJ2-1; 9 bases align to TRBD1. With V trimmed by 5 bases and J by 7 bases, 6 bases remained unmatched. Germline V gene sequence: CDR1 ENHRY, CDR2 SYGVKD. This CDR3 has 14 amino acids. The CDR3 DNA reads TGTGCCATCAGTCCCGGGACAGGGTGGAATGAGCAGTTCTTC. The encoded protein is CAISPGTGWNEQFF.

This clone occurred once. This sequence joins TRBV5-1 and TRBJ2-3; 8 positions agree with TRBD2. Germline lookup yields CDR1 SGHRS and CDR2 YFSETQ. The trim removed 2 bases at V and 0 bases at J, leaving 2 bases unmatched. The CDR3 runs to 15 residues. CDR3 sequence (DNA): TGCGCCAGCAGCTTCCAGCGGGGGAGCACAGATACGCAGTATTTT. It yields the protein CASSFQRGSTDTQYF.

The chain couples TRBV6-4 to TRBJ2-3, with TRBD2 as a possible D gene (6 bases). Deletions cut 3 bases from V and 0 bases from J, with 7 bases between. This CDR3 comprises 14 residues. Germline CDR1 is MRHNA and CDR2 is SNTAGT. CDR3 bases: TGTGCCAGCAGTGAAGGGACTAGCACAGATACGCAGTATTTT. This codes for CASSEGTSTDTQYF.

The CDR3 DNA is TGTGCCAGCAGCTTACATGGTAGCGGGGGGCGGGAGACCCAGTACTTC. Protein: CASSLHGSGGRETQYF. J is TRBJ2-5 and V is TRBV7-6; 10 bases agree with TRBD2. CDR3 length: 16 residues. Germline V gene lookup returns CDR1 SGHVS and CDR2 FNYEAQ. The ends lost 2 bases at V and 5 bases at J; junction bases unmatched: 8.

V gene TRBV5-6 combines with J gene TRBJ1-2; TRBD1 agrees at 8 bases. Germline V gene lookup returns CDR1 SGHDT and CDR2 YYEEEE. The ends lost 1 base at V and 4 bases at J; junction bases unmatched: 6. CDR3 length: 15 amino acids. As DNA, the CDR3 is TGTGCCAGCAGCTTGTGGGACAGGAGATCCTATGGCTACACCTTC. Translating gives CASSLWDRRSYGYTF.

The chain employs TRBV19 and TRBJ1-5, with TRBD1 identical over 7 bases. The CDR3 sequence is 14 residues long. CDR1 is LNHDA and CDR2 is SQIVND in the germline V gene (reference sequence). Trimming took 4 bases from V and 4 from J; bases not matched to a gene: 4. This CDR3 reads CASSTAGGNQPQHF. The CDR3 coding sequence is TGTGCCAGTAGTACTGCAGGGGGAAATCAGCCCCAGCATTTT.

The rearrangement uses TRBV19 and TRBJ1-1, with 8 bases lining up with TRBD1. Germline trimming cut 7 bases from V and 10 bases from J; bases unmatched to any gene: 11. The V gene's germline CDR1 is LNHDA and CDR2 SQIVND (reference sequence). The CDR3 runs to 13 residues. The CDR3 DNA reads TGTGCCAGTACCATCCCTACGACAGGGGTAGCTTTCTTT. This codes for CASTIPTTGVAFF.

This rearrangement joins TRBV7-9 to TRBJ1-1; D uncertain. Trimming stripped 6 bases from V and 6 bases from J, with 14 bases between. This CDR3 has 13 residues. Germline V gene sequence: CDR1 SEHNR, CDR2 FQNEAQ (reference sequence). CDR3 in amino acids: CASSPDIVPEAFF. The CDR3 nucleotides read TGTGCCAGCAGTCCCGACATAGTCCCTGAAGCTTTCTTT.